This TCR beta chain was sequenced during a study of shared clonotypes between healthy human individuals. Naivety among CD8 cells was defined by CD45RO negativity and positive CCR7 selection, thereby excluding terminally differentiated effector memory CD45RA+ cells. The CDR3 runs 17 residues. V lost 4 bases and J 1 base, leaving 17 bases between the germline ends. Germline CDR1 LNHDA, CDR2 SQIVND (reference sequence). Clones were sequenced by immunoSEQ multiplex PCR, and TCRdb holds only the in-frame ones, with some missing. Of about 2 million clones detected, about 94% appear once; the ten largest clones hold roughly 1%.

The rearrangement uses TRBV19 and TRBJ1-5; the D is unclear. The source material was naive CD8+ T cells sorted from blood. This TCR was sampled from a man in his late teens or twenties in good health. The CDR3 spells CASSKEGVGVSNQPQHF. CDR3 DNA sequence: TGTGCCAGTAGTAAGGAGGGAGTGGGAGTAAGCAATCAGCCCCAGCATTTT.